A selection of T cell receptor beta chains follows, all from one sample in a study of shared clonotypes between healthy human individuals. The data were produced by immunoSEQ multiplex PCR, yet TCRdb's version contains in-frame clones alone and is incomplete. The sample records more than 1,200,000 clones, around 98.5% being singletons. The sample was naive CD4+ T cells sorted from blood. The receptors were gathered from a man aged 30 to 45 in good health. CDR3s include the opening cysteine and the closing phenylalanine or tryptophan. Each record gives: CDR3 DNA, CDR3 protein, J gene, clone size, D gene, V gene. The D gene is left open where the match is weak. Clone size appears in some rows only: once, few, many, or a class for an expanded clone.

DNA: TGCAGCGTTGAAGGGGGGCAGATCCAAGAGACCCAGTACTTC
CDR3: CSVEGGQIQETQYF
J: TRBJ2-5
size: .
D: .
V: TRBV29-1

DNA: TGCGCCAGCACGATACAGGTTTCAACCGGGGAGCTGTTTTTT
CDR3: CASTIQVSTGELFF
J: TRBJ2-2
size: .
D: .
V: TRBV10-2

DNA: TGTGCCAGCAGTGAATACGGGGCGGGTCAGCCCCAGCATTTT
CDR3: CASSEYGAGQPQHF
J: TRBJ1-5
size: .
D: .
V: TRBV2

DNA: TGCGCCAGCACCTTAACAGGGGGGAACACTGAAGCTTTCTTT
CDR3: CASTLTGGNTEAFF
J: TRBJ1-1
size: .
D: TRBD1
V: TRBV5-1

DNA: TGTGCCAGCAGTGAAGATCAGGCTAACTATGGCTACACCTTC
CDR3: CASSEDQANYGYTF
J: TRBJ1-2
size: .
D: .
V: TRBV2

DNA: TGTGCCAGTAGTATCGGGCTAGCAGGCCCCTACAATGAGCAGTTCTTC
CDR3: CASSIGLAGPYNEQFF
J: TRBJ2-1
size: .
D: .
V: TRBV19

DNA: TGCGCCAGCAGCCAAGGACAGGGGAACAATCAGCCCCAGCATTTT
CDR3: CASSQGQGNNQPQHF
J: TRBJ1-5
size: .
D: TRBD1
V: TRBV4-3

DNA: TGTGCCAGCAGCTTATCACAGGGAGCCGCCACCAGCTCCTACGAGCAGTACTTC
CDR3: CASSLSQGAATSSYEQYF
J: TRBJ2-7
size: .
D: .
V: TRBV11-2

DNA: TGCAGCGTTGAAGCCCGACTAGCGGGAGACACCGGGGAGCTGTTTTTT
CDR3: CSVEARLAGDTGELFF
J: TRBJ2-2
size: once
D: TRBD2
V: TRBV29-1

DNA: TGTGCCAGCAGTTATAACGACAGGGCGGACACTGAAGCTTTCTTT
CDR3: CASSYNDRADTEAFF
J: TRBJ1-1
size: .
D: TRBD1
V: TRBV7-9

DNA: TGTGCCAGCATCGCGGAGGGGCGGACTGAAGCTTTCTTT
CDR3: CASIAEGRTEAFF
J: TRBJ1-1
size: .
D: .
V: TRBV2

DNA: TGTGCCACCAGCACCGGGGTGGGGAACATTCAGTACTTC
CDR3: CATSTGVGNIQYF
J: TRBJ2-4
size: .
D: .
V: TRBV15

DNA: TGCGCCAGCAGCTTCTCTCCGGACACTGAAGCTTTCTTT
CDR3: CASSFSPDTEAFF
J: TRBJ1-1
size: .
D: .
V: TRBV5-1

DNA: TGTGCCAGCAGCTTGGCCGGGATAGCGGGAGAAGGCGCCTACGAGCAGTACTTC
CDR3: CASSLAGIAGEGAYEQYF
J: TRBJ2-7
size: .
D: TRBD2
V: TRBV5-5

DNA: TGTGCCAGCAGCTTGGGGATAGCGGGAGTGACAGATACGCAGTATTTT
CDR3: CASSLGIAGVTDTQYF
J: TRBJ2-3
size: .
D: TRBD2
V: TRBV5-4

DNA: TGCGCCAGCAGCCCAGCGGGAGTGGGGAGCGAGCAGTACTTC
CDR3: CASSPAGVGSEQYF
J: TRBJ2-7
size: .
D: TRBD2
V: TRBV5-1

DNA: TGTGCCAGCAGCCAGGGGGGTCAGCCCCAGCATTTT
CDR3: CASSQGGQPQHF
J: TRBJ1-5
size: .
D: TRBD1
V: TRBV28

DNA: TGTGCCAGCAGCGCCGGGACAGTTAATCAGCCCCAGCATTTT
CDR3: CASSAGTVNQPQHF
J: TRBJ1-5
size: .
D: TRBD1
V: TRBV9

DNA: TGTGCCAGCAGCTTAACTCATCGTAGGACAGCACCTAACGAGCAGTACTTC
CDR3: CASSLTHRRTAPNEQYF
J: TRBJ2-7
size: .
D: .
V: TRBV13

DNA: TGTGCCAGCAGTAACACCGGGGAGCTGTTTTTT
CDR3: CASSNTGELFF
J: TRBJ2-2
size: .
D: .
V: TRBV27

DNA: TGCGCCAGCAGCTATGGACAGGGGGATGAGCAGTTCTTC
CDR3: CASSYGQGDEQFF
J: TRBJ2-1
size: .
D: TRBD1
V: TRBV5-1

DNA: TGTGCCACCAGGGACAGGGAACCTAACTATGGCTACACCTTC
CDR3: CATRDREPNYGYTF
J: TRBJ1-2
size: .
D: TRBD1
V: TRBV19